This TCR beta chain is drawn from a study of vaccination effects on CD4 cells after COVID-19. The CDR3 spans 15 residues. Trimming removed 1 base at V and 1 base at J, with 9 bases between. Germline V gene lookup returns CDR1 LNHNV and CDR2 YYDKDF (reference sequence). About this clone itself: As yet, its antigen is unknown.

Data came from immunoSEQ multiplex PCR; TCRdb stores just in-frame clones and leaves some out. This sample has tens of thousands of clones; roughly 80% occur once, and the top ten carry under 3%. Before sequencing, viral peptide pools were used by the ViraFEST assay to expand antigen-specific CD4+ T cells. Scientists isolated CD4+ T cells after an approximately 10-day culture period ended. Sequenced material: CD4+ T cells from PBMCs cultured with HCoV-229E spike peptides, taken before COVID-19 vaccination. The receptor comes from a human donor who received a COVID-19 vaccine. This rearrangement joins TRBV15 to TRBJ2-3, with D perhaps assigned TRBD1 or TRBD2 (5 bases each). CDR3 DNA sequence: TGTGCCACCAGCAGAGGAGGGACGGGCACAGATACGCAGTATTTT. Encoded protein: CATSRGGTGTDTQYF. The whole variable domain, remainder taken from reference TRBV15 and TRBJ2-3, is DAMVIQNPRYQVTQFGKPVTLSCSQTLNHNVMYWYQQKSSQAPKLLFHYYDKDFNNEADTPDNFQSRRPNTSFCFLDIRSPGLGDTAMYLCATSRGGTGTDTQYFGPGTRLTVL.